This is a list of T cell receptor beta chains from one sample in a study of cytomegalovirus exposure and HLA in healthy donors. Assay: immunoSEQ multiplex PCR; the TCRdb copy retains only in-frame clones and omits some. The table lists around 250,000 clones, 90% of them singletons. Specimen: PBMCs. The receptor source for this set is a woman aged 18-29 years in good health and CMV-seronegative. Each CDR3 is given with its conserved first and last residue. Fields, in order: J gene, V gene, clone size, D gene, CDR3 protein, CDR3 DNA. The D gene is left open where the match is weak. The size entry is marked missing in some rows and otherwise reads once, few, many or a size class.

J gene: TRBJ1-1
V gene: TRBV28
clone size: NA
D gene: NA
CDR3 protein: CASSFSGHSTEAFF
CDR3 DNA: TGTGCCAGCAGTTTTTCAGGACACTCGACTGAAGCTTTCTTT

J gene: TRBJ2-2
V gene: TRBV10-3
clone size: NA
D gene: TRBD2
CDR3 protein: CAIRDLTSGATGELFF
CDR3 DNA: TGTGCCATCAGGGACTTGACTAGCGGGGCCACCGGGGAGCTGTTTTTT

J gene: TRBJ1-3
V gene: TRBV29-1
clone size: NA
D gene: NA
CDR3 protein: CSVVTGTGNTIYF
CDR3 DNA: TGCAGCGTTGTGACAGGCACTGGAAACACCATATATTTT

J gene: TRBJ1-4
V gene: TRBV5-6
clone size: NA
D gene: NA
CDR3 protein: CASSLAGPEKLFF
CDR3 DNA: TGTGCCAGCAGCTTGGCAGGGCCTGAAAAACTGTTTTTT

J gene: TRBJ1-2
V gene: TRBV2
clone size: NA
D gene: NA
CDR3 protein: CASSVRGNGYTF
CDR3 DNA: TGTGCCAGCAGTGTTCGAGGGAATGGCTACACCTTC

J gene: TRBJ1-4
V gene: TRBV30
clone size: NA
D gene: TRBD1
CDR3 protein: CAWSPGTGPLTNEKLFF
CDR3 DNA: TGTGCCTGGAGTCCCGGGACAGGGCCCCTAACTAATGAAAAACTGTTTTTT

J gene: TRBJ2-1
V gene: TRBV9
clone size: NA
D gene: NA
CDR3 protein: CASSVGDEQFF
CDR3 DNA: TGTGCCAGCAGCGTAGGCGATGAGCAGTTCTTC

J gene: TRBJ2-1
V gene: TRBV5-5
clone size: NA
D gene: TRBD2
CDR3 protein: CASSLATSGGNWQFF
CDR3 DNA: TGTGCCAGCAGCTTGGCCACTAGCGGGGGGAATTGGCAGTTCTTC

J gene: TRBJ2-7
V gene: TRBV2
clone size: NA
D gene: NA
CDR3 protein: CASSAGGRTKQYF
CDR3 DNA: TGTGCCAGCAGCGCAGGAGGGAGAACGAAGCAGTACTTC

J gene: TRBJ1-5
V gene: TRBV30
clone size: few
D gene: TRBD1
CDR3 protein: CAWRGQGSVQPQHF
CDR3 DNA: TGTGCCTGGAGGGGACAGGGGTCGGTTCAGCCCCAGCATTTT

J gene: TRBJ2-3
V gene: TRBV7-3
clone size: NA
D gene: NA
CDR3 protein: CASSWGLKGWYF
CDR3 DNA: TGTGCCAGCAGCTGGGGACTCAAAGGTTGGTATTTT

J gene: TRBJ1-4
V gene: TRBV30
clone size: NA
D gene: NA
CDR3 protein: CASTGVNEKLFF
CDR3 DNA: TGTGCCTCGACAGGAGTTAATGAAAAACTGTTTTTT

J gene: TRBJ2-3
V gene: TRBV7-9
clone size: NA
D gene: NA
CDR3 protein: CASSSTSTDTQYF
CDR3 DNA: TGTGCCAGCAGCTCTACTAGCACAGATACGCAGTATTTT

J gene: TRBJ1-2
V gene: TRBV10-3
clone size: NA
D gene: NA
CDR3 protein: CAISGTENYGYTF
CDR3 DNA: TGTGCCATCAGTGGGACAGAAAACTATGGCTACACCTTC

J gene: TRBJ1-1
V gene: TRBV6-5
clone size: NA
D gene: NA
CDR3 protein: CASIGVRTEAFF
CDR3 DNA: TGTGCCAGCATAGGGGTTCGCACTGAAGCTTTCTTT

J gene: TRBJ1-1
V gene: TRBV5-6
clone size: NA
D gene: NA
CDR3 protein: CASSLGSGNTEAFF
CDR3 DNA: TGTGCCAGCAGCTTGGGTTCGGGGAACACTGAAGCTTTCTTT

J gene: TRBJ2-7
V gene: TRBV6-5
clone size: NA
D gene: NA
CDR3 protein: CASSEAESYEQYF
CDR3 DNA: TGTGCCAGCAGTGAAGCGGAGTCCTACGAGCAGTACTTC

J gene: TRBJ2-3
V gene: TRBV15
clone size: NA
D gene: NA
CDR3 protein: CATSSPQDRRSTDTQYF
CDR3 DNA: TGTGCCACCAGCAGCCCACAGGACAGACGGAGCACAGATACGCAGTATTTT

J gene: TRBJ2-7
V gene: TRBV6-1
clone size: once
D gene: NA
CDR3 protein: CASKVGQGTYEQYF
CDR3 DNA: TGTGCCAGCAAGGTTGGCCAGGGAACCTACGAGCAGTACTTC

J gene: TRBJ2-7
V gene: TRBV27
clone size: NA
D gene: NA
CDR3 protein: CASSPRLYAGVEQYF
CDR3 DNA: TGTGCCAGCAGCCCCCGGTTGTACGCTGGAGTGGAGCAGTACTTC

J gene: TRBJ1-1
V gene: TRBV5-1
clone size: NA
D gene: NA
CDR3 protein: CASSYWSTGTVGTEAFF
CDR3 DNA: TGCGCCAGCAGCTATTGGTCGACAGGAACCGTGGGCACTGAAGCTTTCTTT

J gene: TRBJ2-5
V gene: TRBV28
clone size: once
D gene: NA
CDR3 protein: CASSFFGEETQYF
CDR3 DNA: TGTGCCAGCAGTTTCTTCGGTGAAGAGACCCAGTACTTC

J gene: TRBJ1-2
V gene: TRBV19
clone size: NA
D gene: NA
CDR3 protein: CASRRDYGYTF
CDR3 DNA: TGTGCCAGTAGGCGGGACTATGGCTACACCTTC

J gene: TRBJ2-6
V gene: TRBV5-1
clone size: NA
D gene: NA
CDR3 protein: CASSVSGATGANVLTF
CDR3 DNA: TGCGCCAGCAGCGTTTCAGGGGCGACTGGGGCCAACGTCCTGACTTTC

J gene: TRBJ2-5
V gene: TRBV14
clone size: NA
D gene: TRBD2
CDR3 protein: CASSYGLAGAQETQYF
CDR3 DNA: TGTGCCAGCAGCTACGGACTAGCGGGGGCCCAAGAGACCCAGTACTTC

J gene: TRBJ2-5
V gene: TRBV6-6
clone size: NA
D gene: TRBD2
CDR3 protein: CASSYSLAGFQETQYF
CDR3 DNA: TGTGCCAGCAGTTACTCTCTAGCGGGTTTCCAAGAGACCCAGTACTTC

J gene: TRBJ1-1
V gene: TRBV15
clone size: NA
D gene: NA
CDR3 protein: CATSRDKGVTEAFF
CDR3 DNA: TGTGCCACCAGCAGAGATAAGGGGGTCACTGAAGCTTTCTTT

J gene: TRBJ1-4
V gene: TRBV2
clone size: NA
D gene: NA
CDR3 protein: CASHPTGATNEKLFF
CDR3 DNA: TGTGCCAGCCATCCCACCGGTGCAACTAATGAAAAACTGTTTTTT

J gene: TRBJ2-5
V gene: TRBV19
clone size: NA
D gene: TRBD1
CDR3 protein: CASSPWQGAETQYF
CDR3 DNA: TGTGCCAGTAGTCCCTGGCAGGGGGCAGAGACCCAGTACTTC

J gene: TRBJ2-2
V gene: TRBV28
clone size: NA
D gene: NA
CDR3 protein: CASSFRQVTGELFF
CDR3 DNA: TGTGCCAGCAGCTTCCGACAGGTCACCGGGGAGCTGTTTTTT

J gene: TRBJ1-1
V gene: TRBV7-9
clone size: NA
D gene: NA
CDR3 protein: CASSLMGIPPTEAFF
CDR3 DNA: TGTGCCAGCAGCTTAATGGGCATCCCACCAACTGAAGCTTTCTTT

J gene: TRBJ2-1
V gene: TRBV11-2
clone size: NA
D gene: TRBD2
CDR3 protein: CASSISGTSGGAWFF
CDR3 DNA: TGTGCCAGCAGCATATCCGGGACTAGCGGGGGGGCTTGGTTCTTC

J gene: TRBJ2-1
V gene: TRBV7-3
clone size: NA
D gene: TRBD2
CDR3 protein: CASSLGLGGTNEQFF
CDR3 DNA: TGTGCCAGCAGCCTCGGACTAGGAGGGACTAATGAGCAGTTCTTC

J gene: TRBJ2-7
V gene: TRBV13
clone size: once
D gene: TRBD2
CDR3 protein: CASSSRVGLATEQYF
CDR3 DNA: TGTGCCAGCAGCTCCAGAGTGGGACTAGCGACCGAGCAGTACTTC

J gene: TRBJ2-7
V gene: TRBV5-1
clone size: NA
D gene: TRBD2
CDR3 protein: CASSLGLAAFYEQYF
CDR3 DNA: TGCGCCAGCAGCTTGGGCCTAGCGGCCTTCTACGAGCAGTACTTC

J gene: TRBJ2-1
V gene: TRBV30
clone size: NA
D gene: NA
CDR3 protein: CAWSVLNTGFNEQFF
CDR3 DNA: TGTGCCTGGAGTGTACTAAACACAGGGTTTAATGAGCAGTTCTTC

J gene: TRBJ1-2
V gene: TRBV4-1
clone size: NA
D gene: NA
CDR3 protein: CASSQDRGEHRGYTF
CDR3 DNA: TGCGCCAGCAGCCAAGATCGGGGAGAGCATCGGGGCTACACCTTC

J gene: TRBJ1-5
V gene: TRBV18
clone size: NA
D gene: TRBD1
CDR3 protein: CASSATGGSVSQPQHF
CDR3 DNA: TGTGCCAGCTCTGCAACAGGGGGCTCAGTAAGTCAGCCCCAGCATTTT

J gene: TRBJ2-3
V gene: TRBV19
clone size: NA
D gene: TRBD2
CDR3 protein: CASSIWLAGSTDTQYF
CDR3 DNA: TGTGCCAGTAGTATTTGGCTAGCGGGTAGCACAGATACGCAGTATTTT

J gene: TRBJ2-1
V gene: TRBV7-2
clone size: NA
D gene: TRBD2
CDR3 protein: CASSFRTGTSLNEQFF
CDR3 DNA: TGTGCCAGCAGCTTTCGGACCGGGACTAGCCTCAATGAGCAGTTCTTC

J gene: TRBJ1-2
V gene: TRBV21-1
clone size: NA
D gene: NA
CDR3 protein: CASSSSLNYGYTF
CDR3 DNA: TGTGCCAGCAGCTCAAGCCTTAACTATGGCTACACCTTC

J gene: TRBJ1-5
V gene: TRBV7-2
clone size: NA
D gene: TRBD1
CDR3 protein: CASSPQGHQPQHF
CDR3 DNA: TGTGCCAGCAGCCCACAGGGGCATCAGCCCCAGCATTTT

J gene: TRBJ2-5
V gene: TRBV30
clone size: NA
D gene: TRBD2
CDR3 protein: CAWSPGLAGQTQYF
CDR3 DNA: TGTGCCTGGAGTCCGGGACTAGCGGGGCAGACCCAGTACTTC

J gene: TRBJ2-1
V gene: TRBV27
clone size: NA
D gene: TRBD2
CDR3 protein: CASSLAGVYNEQFF
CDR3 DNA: TGTGCCAGCAGTCTAGCGGGGGTGTACAATGAGCAGTTCTTC